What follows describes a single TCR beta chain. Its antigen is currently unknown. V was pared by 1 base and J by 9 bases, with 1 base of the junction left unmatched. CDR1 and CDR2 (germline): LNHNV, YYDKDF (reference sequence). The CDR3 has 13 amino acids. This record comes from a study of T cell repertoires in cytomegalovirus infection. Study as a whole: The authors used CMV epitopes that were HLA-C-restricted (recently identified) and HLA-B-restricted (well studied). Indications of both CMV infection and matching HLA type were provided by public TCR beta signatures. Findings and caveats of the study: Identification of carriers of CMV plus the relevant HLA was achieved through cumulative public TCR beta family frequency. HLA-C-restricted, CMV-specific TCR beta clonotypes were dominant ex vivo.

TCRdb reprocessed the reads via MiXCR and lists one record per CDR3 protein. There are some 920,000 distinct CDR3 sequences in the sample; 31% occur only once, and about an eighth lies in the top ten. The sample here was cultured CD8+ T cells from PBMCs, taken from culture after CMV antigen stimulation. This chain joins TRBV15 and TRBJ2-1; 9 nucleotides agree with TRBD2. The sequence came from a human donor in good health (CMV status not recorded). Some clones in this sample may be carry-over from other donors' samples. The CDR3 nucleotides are TGTGCCACCAGCAGAGGCGGGGGGGGTGAGCAGTTCTTC. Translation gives CATSRGGGGEQFF.